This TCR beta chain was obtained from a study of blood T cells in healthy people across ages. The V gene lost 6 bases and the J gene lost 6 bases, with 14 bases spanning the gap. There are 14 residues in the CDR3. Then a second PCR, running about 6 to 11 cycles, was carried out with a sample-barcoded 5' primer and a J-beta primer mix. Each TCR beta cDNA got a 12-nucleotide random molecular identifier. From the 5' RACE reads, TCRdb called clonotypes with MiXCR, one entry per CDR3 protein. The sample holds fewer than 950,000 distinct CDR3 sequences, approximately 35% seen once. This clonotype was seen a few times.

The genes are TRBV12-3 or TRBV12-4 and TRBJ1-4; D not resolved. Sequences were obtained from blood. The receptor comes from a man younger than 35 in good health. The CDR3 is CASSRTKADEKLFF. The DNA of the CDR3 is TGTGCCAGCAGCCGGACTAAGGCGGATGAAAAACTGTTTTTT.